This T cell receptor (beta chain) was observed in a study of blood T cells in healthy people across ages. Looking at the study overall: The capture of about one barcoded beta molecule per two T cells was achieved by template switching.

This CDR3 has 13 amino acids. The germline V gene encodes CDR1 SQVTM and CDR2 ANQGSEA. V lost 4 bases and J 3 bases, leaving 12 bases between the germline ends. Sample-barcoded 5' priming and a J-beta primer mix drove a second PCR of 7 to 11 cycles. Each TCR beta cDNA got a 12-nucleotide random molecular identifier. TCRdb called the 5' RACE reads again in MiXCR, with one record for every CDR3 protein. The table lists 600,000 to 1,000,000 distinct CDR3 sequences, 55% to 70% of them singletons, with approximately 21% in the top ten. Specimen: blood. The rearrangement joins TRBV29-1 to TRBJ1-2, with unresolved D. The receptor was isolated from a man in his thirties or forties in good health. CDR3 sequence (DNA): TGCAGCGTTGGTGCCAATGGTGACTATGGCTACACCTTC. This sequence encodes CSVGANGDYGYTF.